A single sample gave rise to the 15 T cell receptor beta chains below, sequenced in a study of regulatory T cells (dated 2018 in TCRdb). Library method: the immunoSEQ multiplex PCR assay. In the multiplex PCR, 52 forward TRBV primers and 13 reverse TRBJ primers were used, and assay-based and computational corrections were applied for amplification bias. As stored in TCRdb, this immuneACCESS dataset retains in-frame rearrangements with V and J assigned. A fraction of the clones does not appear; measured against another copy, unresolved V genes explain less than half of the discrepancy, and the remainder lacks a known reason. Recorded for this sample are 30,000 to 40,000 clones; around nine tenths of them occurred a single time. Jointly, the top ten make up about 2.5% of the sample. What the research found in general, with its limitations: Hydrophobic residues at CDR3 positions 6 and 7 were enriched in conventional CD4+ T cells from CD3G-deficient patients, suggesting more self-reactive specificities.

No antigen has been identified for these receptors. Sequenced: conventional CD4+ T cells sorted from blood. The receptors were sampled from a person aged 18 to 30 with CD3G deficiency.

The CDR3, as DNA: TGTGCCAGCAGCTTAGGTCCTGACTACGAGCAGTACTTC. This gives the protein CASSLGPDYEQYF. The genes are TRBV7-8 and TRBJ2-7, with D unclear. The CDR3 runs 13 residues. The germline gives CDR1 SGHVS, CDR2 FQNEAQ. V shed 1 base and J shed 3 bases, with 7 bases lying between them.

The chain recombines TRBV5-1 with TRBJ2-3; the match to TRBD2 covers 14 bases. The CDR3 spans 16 residues. Germline CDR1 SGHRS, CDR2 YFSETQ. V was clipped by 3 bases and J by 3 bases; unmatched bases: 3. The CDR3 reads CASSSGTSGGTDTQYF. CDR3 in DNA: TGCGCCAGCAGCTCCGGGACTAGCGGGGGTACAGATACGCAGTATTTT. Drawing the rest from reference TRBV5-1 and TRBJ2-3, the complete variable domain is KAGVTQTPRYLIKTRGQQVTLSCSPISGHRSVSWYQQTPGQGLQFLFEYFSETQRNKGNFPGRFSGRQFSNSRSEMNVSTLELGDSALYLCASSSGTSGGTDTQYFGPGTRLTVL.

Comment on this clone: Other DNA sequences within the sample encode an identical CDR3. The chain joins TRBV6-1 to TRBJ2-6; D may match TRBD1 or TRBD2 (5 bases each). V lost 3 bases, J lost 4 bases, and 7 bases lay in between. The germline V gene encodes CDR1 MNHNS and CDR2 SASEGT. CDR3 length: 14 residues. The CDR3 DNA reads as TGTGCCAGCAGTGATTGGGGGGGGGCCAACGTCCTGACTTTC. As protein: CASSDWGGANVLTF.

The CDR3 DNA follows: TGCGCCAGCAGGGACGACTACCGGGGGGGCCGGAACGAGCAGTACTTC. Amino acid sequence: CASRDDYRGGRNEQYF. V and J are TRBV10-2 and TRBJ2-7, with TRBD2 identical over 8 bases. This CDR3 region has 16 residues. CDR1 and CDR2 (germline): WSHSY, SAAADI. Losses at the gene ends were 6 bases for V and 5 bases for J; bases not matched to a gene: 15.

The chain links TRBV11-2 to TRBJ2-2; D might be TRBD1 (6 bases). The germline V gene has CDR1 SGHAT and CDR2 FQNNGV. V lost 5 bases and J lost 5, with 12 bases in between. The CDR3 sequence is 14 residues long. CDR3 coding DNA: TGTGCCAGCAGCCCGAACAGGGTTACCGGGGAGCTGTTTTTT. Translating gives CASSPNRVTGELFF.

The chain combines TRBV5-1 with TRBJ2-2; the match to TRBD2 covers 7 bases. CDR1 SGHRS and CDR2 YFSETQ come from the germline V gene. CDR3 length: 16 amino acids. V was clipped by 0 bases and J by 3 bases; unmatched bases: 5. CDR3 nucleotides: TGCGCCAGCAGCTTGGACCCTAGCGGATACACCGGGGAGCTGTTTTTT. It specifies CASSLDPSGYTGELFF.

This clone has more than one count but fewer than ten. This chain's CDR3 is CASSTGGDITDTQYF. The CDR3 nucleotides are TGTGCCAGTAGTACCGGGGGGGATATCACAGATACGCAGTATTTT. The gene calls are TRBV19 and TRBJ2-3; 8 nucleotides agree with TRBD2. The CDR3 loop spans 15 amino acids. The germline gives CDR1 LNHDA, CDR2 SQIVND (reference sequence). Losses at the gene ends were 4 bases for V and 2 bases for J; bases not matched to a gene: 5.

The chain carries TRBV6-1 and TRBJ1-5, with 8 bases that match TRBD1. Germline V gene sequence: CDR1 MNHNS, CDR2 SASEGT. This CDR3 is built from 13 residues. V lost 3 bases to trimming and J lost 8 bases; unmatched junction nucleotides: 3. Here the CDR3 reads CASSDRGPEPQHF. As DNA, the CDR3 is TGTGCCAGCAGTGACAGGGGGCCAGAGCCCCAGCATTTT.

This clone is a singleton in its sample. The same CDR3 can be traced to other DNA sequences in this sample. This chain joins TRBV5-1 and TRBJ1-1; unclear D gene. Deletions cut 0 bases from V and 0 bases from J, with 3 bases between. Germline V gene data show CDR1 as SGHRS and CDR2 as YFSETQ. This CDR3 spans 13 amino acids. CDR3 sequence reads: CASSLDMNTEAFF. CDR3 nucleotide sequence: TGCGCCAGCAGCTTGGATATGAACACTGAAGCTTTCTTT.

This chain connects TRBV6-1 to TRBJ2-6; no definite D call. Germline V gene sequence: CDR1 MNHNS, CDR2 SASEGT. Trimming took off 2 bases at V and 0 bases at J, with 11 bases between the two ends. The length of the CDR3 is 17 residues. CDR3 sequence: CASSEQGLGSGANVLTF. The DNA of the CDR3 is TGTGCCAGCAGTGAACAAGGGCTTGGCTCTGGGGCCAACGTCCTGACTTTC.

The CDR3 DNA follows: TGTGCCAGCAAGTCTAGCGGCCCCTACGAGCAGTACTTC. It codes for CASKSSGPYEQYF. V is TRBV6-1 and J is TRBJ2-7; the match to TRBD2 covers 7 bases. CDR1 and CDR2 (germline): MNHNS, SASEGT. CDR3 length equals 13 residues. After removal of 7 bases from V and 2 bases from J, the junction contained 5 bases not matched to a gene.

The V call is TRBV20-1, the J call TRBJ1-4; D not certain. Trimming left V 5 bases short and J 8 bases short, with 9 bases between. This CDR3 contains 11 residues. The V gene's germline CDR1 is DFQATT and CDR2 SNEGSKA (reference sequence). The CDR3, as DNA: TGCAGTGCTGAGATAGGGGAAAAACTGTTTTTT. Its protein product is CSAEIGEKLFF.

CDR3: CASSLNLVGELFF. In DNA, the CDR3 is TGTGCCAGCAGCTTAAATCTGGTCGGGGAGCTGTTTTTT. The rearrangement joins TRBV11-2 to TRBJ2-2, with D hard to call. The germline V gene has CDR1 SGHAT and CDR2 FQNNGV. Trimming removed 2 bases from V and 7 bases from J, with 8 bases in between. The CDR3 has 13 residues.

V gene TRBV18 combines with J gene TRBJ1-4, with a weak D call TRBD1 (5 bases). Germline V lookup: CDR1 KGHSH, CDR2 LQKENI. Trimming removed 1 base at V and 8 bases at J, with 8 bases between. The CDR3 extends over 13 amino acids. As DNA, the CDR3 is TGTGCCAGCTCACCACGCGCAGGGGAAAAACTGTTTTTT. It yields the protein CASSPRAGEKLFF. The whole variable domain, remainder taken from reference TRBV18 and TRBJ1-4, is NAGVMQNPRHLVRRRGQEARLRCSPMKGHSHVYWYRQLPEEGLKFMVYLQKENIIDESGMPKERFSAEFPKEGPSILRIQQVVRGDSAAYFCASSPRAGEKLFFGSGTQLSVL.

The chain is built from TRBV5-1 and TRBJ2-3; weak D call: TRBD2 (5 bases). Germline V CDR1 and CDR2: SGHRS, YFSETQ. This CDR3 has 15 amino acids. V was clipped by 1 base and J by 2 bases, with 11 bases between them. The CDR3 spells CASSLRAGLTDTQYF. The CDR3 bases are TGCGCCAGCAGCTTGAGGGCAGGACTCACAGATACGCAGTATTTT.